This T cell receptor (beta chain) stems from a study of blood T cells in healthy people across ages. Using a J-beta primer mix together with a sample-barcoded 5' primer, a second PCR was run for about 6 to 12 cycles. Using its own MiXCR run on the 5' RACE reads, TCRdb lists one record per CDR3 protein. The sample has more than 700,000 distinct CDR3 sequences, roughly 50% seen once. Germline CDR1 reads MNHNY; CDR2 reads SVGAGI (reference sequence). There are 14 residues in the CDR3. V shed 2 bases and J shed 6 bases, with 13 bases lying between them. What was sequenced was blood. This TCR was sampled from a man aged 80 or over in good health. V and J are TRBV6-6 and TRBJ1-2; D is possibly TRBD1 (6 bases). The CDR3 region is CASSYGTGMDGYTF. In DNA, the CDR3 is TGTGCCAGCAGTTACGGTACAGGGATGGATGGCTACACCTTC.